This TCR beta chain appears in the sequencing data of a study of identical twins. Via MiXCR, TCRdb re-called the 5' RACE reads, giving one row per CDR3 protein. The repertoire holds 650,000 to 750,000 distinct CDR3 sequences, 21% seen once, with around 4.5% in the top ten. Findings and limits, study-wide: With abundant cord blood beta clonotypes, insertions were fewer; memory repertoires showed no such pattern.

In the case of this clonotype: What it binds is not known.

The V end was cut by 4 bases, the J end by 0 bases, with 9 bases between. The germline V gene encodes CDR1 KGHSH and CDR2 LQKENI. The CDR3 spans 14 residues. Separately, the same data were catalogued under a study of T cells expressing NK-cell markers.

The rearrangement joins TRBV18 to TRBJ1-1, with TRBD1 as a possible D gene (6 bases). The sequence was collected from a woman between 18 and 29 years old in good health. Sequencing input: PBMCs. CDR3 sequence: CASSQGDMNTEAFF. The CDR3, as DNA: TGTGCCAGCTCACAGGGGGACATGAACACTGAAGCTTTCTTT.